This is a list of T cell receptor beta chains from one sample in a study of T cell repertoires in cytomegalovirus infection. MiXCR, run by TCRdb on the reads, gives a single entry per CDR3 protein. The data contain around 530,000 distinct CDR3 sequences, 16% of them seen just once; the ten biggest clones take up 20% to 30%. Sequencing used CD8+ T cells from PBMCs. The receptors originated from a human donor in good health (CMV status not recorded). Some clones in this sample may be carry-over from other donors' samples. The CDR3 runs from the conserved cysteine through the conserved F or W. The D gene is left open where the match is weak. Not every row has a clone size; where given, it reads once, few, many or a size class.

J gene: TRBJ1-2
V gene: TRBV6-1
clone size: many
D gene: -
CDR3 DNA: TGTGCCAGCAGTGTTCGAGAATATGGCTACACCTTC
CDR3 protein: CASSVREYGYTF

J gene: TRBJ2-7
V gene: TRBV18
clone size: few
D gene: TRBD2
CDR3 DNA: TGTGCCAGCTCACCACGGGAGGGAGCTGGGGCCTACGAGCAGTACTTC
CDR3 protein: CASSPREGAGAYEQYF

J gene: TRBJ1-2
V gene: TRBV19
clone size: -
D gene: TRBD1
CDR3 DNA: TGTGCCAGTAGTGACAGGGGGTACTATGGCTACACCTTC
CDR3 protein: CASSDRGYYGYTF

J gene: TRBJ1-1
V gene: TRBV5-5
clone size: few
D gene: TRBD1
CDR3 DNA: TGTGCCAGCAGCTACATAGACAGGGTGAACACTGAAGCTTTCTTT
CDR3 protein: CASSYIDRVNTEAFF

J gene: TRBJ1-1
V gene: TRBV27
clone size: many
D gene: -
CDR3 DNA: TGTGCCAGCAGTTCCAGGTGGGACACTAGTAACACTGAAGCTTTCTTT
CDR3 protein: CASSSRWDTSNTEAFF

J gene: TRBJ1-1
V gene: TRBV12-3/TRBV12-4
clone size: -
D gene: -
CDR3 DNA: TGTGCCAGCAGTTTAGCGGGGGAATTTATGAACACTGAAGCTTTCTTT
CDR3 protein: CASSLAGEFMNTEAFF

J gene: TRBJ2-7
V gene: TRBV27
clone size: many
D gene: -
CDR3 DNA: TGTGCCAGCAGGCCGACAGGAACCTACGAGCAGTACTTC
CDR3 protein: CASRPTGTYEQYF

J gene: TRBJ2-3
V gene: TRBV13
clone size: -
D gene: -
CDR3 DNA: TGTGCCAGCAGCTTAGAAGGCAACACAGATACGCAGTATTTT
CDR3 protein: CASSLEGNTDTQYF

J gene: TRBJ2-1
V gene: TRBV19
clone size: -
D gene: TRBD2
CDR3 DNA: TGTGCCAGTAGTACCACACTAGCGGGAGAGGGGACCTACAATGAGCAGTTCTTC
CDR3 protein: CASSTTLAGEGTYNEQFF

J gene: TRBJ1-4
V gene: TRBV19
clone size: -
D gene: -
CDR3 DNA: TGTGCCAGTAGTATCGGGCCATGGGAAAAACTGTTTTTT
CDR3 protein: CASSIGPWEKLFF

J gene: TRBJ2-1
V gene: TRBV4-1
clone size: few
D gene: -
CDR3 DNA: TGCGCCAGCAGCCAAGATCGCCGGGGGAGACGGGACCACAATGAGCAGTTCTTC
CDR3 protein: CASSQDRRGRRDHNEQFF

J gene: TRBJ2-1
V gene: TRBV20-1
clone size: few
D gene: TRBD1
CDR3 DNA: TGCAGTGCTACGACAGGGGCTAGCTCCTACAATGAGCAGTTCTTC
CDR3 protein: CSATTGASSYNEQFF

J gene: TRBJ2-1
V gene: TRBV6-5
clone size: many
D gene: TRBD2
CDR3 DNA: TGTGCCAGCAGTTACTCGATAGCGGGAGTCAATGAGCAGTTCTTC
CDR3 protein: CASSYSIAGVNEQFF